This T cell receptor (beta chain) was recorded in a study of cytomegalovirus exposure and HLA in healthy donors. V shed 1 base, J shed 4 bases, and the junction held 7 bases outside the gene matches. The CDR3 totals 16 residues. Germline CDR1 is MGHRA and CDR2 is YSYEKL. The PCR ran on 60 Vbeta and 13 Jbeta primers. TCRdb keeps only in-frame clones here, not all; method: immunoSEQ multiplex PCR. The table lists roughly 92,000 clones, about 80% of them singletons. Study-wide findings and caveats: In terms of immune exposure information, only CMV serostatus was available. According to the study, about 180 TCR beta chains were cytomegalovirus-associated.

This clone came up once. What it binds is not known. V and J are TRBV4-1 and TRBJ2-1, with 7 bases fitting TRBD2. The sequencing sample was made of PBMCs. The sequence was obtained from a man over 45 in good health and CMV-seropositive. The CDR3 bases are TGCGCCAGCAGCCAAGTTGGGCTAGCGGTTTACAATGAGCAGTTCTTC. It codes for CASSQVGLAVYNEQFF.